This T cell receptor (beta chain) derives from a study of cytomegalovirus exposure and HLA in healthy donors listed by TCRdb under 2017. Looking at the study overall: An earlier analysis of approximately 590 of the donors reported 250 to 300 Gb of sequence data and 117 million unique TCR beta sequences from about 200 million T cells. Approximately 310 gigabases of sequencing data and roughly 90 million unique TCR sequences were included in an early release covering roughly 700 HLA-typed donors. Among the roughly 400 genotyped donors, roughly 80% belonged to the genetic ancestry cluster associated with self-reported Caucasian donors. The study aimed to test whether signatures of past pathogen exposure could be identified by cataloging public T cell receptors. The study used immunosequencing to profile the T cell repertoires of hundreds of subjects and linked those repertoires to cytomegalovirus serostatus. Along with the approximately 650-subject first cohort, a separate validation cohort of 120 different subjects was used. High-throughput TCR immunosequencing, statistical association of individual TCRs with disease status, and machine learning were combined to predict cytomegalovirus infection status. In a later analysis, previously published TCR beta repertoires from several hundred donors were re-analyzed and high-resolution HLA genotyping was added so that TCR occurrence patterns could be studied. Rather than drawing on any new phenotypic data, the later analysis identified candidate immune exposures from TCR beta sequences and the way those sequences occurred across donors. An earlier analysis of 587 of the donors used high-throughput TCR beta sequencing to judge whether each TCR beta V gene segment behaved as functional or pseudogenic. Donor age, sex, ethnicity and CMV serostatus were compiled alongside the repertoire data. Genome-wide SNP genotypes for about 65% of the roughly 670 donors were used in a later genetic analysis, which treated that subset as a discovery cohort. Every repertoire in the discovery cohort had been generated on one and the same sequencing platform. Class I and class II HLA loci were covered by the typing at four-digit resolution. The number of typed donors differed by locus: roughly 629-640 for A, B, C, DRB1 and DQB1; 522 for DQA1; 606 for DPA1; and roughly 490 for DPB1. Because of strong linkage in the cohort, five DR-DQ haplotypes were treated as single units for association and clustering. Among 300 to 500 genotyped donors of the cohort, an average of around 220,000 unique TCR beta nucleotide sequences was sequenced per donor, of which about 20% were non-productive. Results the study describes overall, beyond this receptor: In a later analysis, several top co-occurrence clusters were reported to appear linked to parvovirus B19, influenza, CMV and Epstein-Barr virus. A later analysis found that TCR association rates varied across HLA loci, with DRB1 alleles showing the most associated TCRs and HLA-C alleles the fewest. The authors suggested that the approach could potentially be generalized to other disease states and immunological phenotypes. Only TCR beta chains were sequenced in this cohort, and the absence of alpha or paired-chain data limited detectable features. In a later analysis, most CMV-associated TCR beta chains were found to appear HLA-restricted, with HLA associations seemingly driven largely by CMV exposure. In a later genetic analysis, a missense DCLRE1C variant was associated with V-gene and J-gene trimming of TCR beta chains, and the association was replicated in an independent cohort. A further reported finding was that TCR beta sequences accurately predicted the HLA-A and HLA-B alleles for most subjects in the first cohort. The presence/absence analyses assumed that sequencing depth was roughly uniform across donors, and that assumption may not be true. The 87-base-pair reads could not distinguish some IMGT-functional V segments, including TRBV6-2 and TRBV6-3, so those segments were excluded. In both the original and validation cohorts, the classifier was reported to diagnose cytomegalovirus status with high specificity and sensitivity. In an earlier analysis of 587 of the donors, most TCR beta V segments appeared in productive rearrangements about 87% or about 30% of the time, broadly matching IMGT annotations. Assigning TCR associations to individual alleles was difficult when HLA alleles, especially DR and DQ, strongly co-occurred. In a later analysis, about 16,000 TCR beta sequences were associated with specific HLA alleles at a false discovery rate of 0.05. Compared with the roughly 700-donor mean, donors in an Asian-associated ancestry cluster had fewer N-insertions in productive TCRs, according to a later genetic analysis. In a later analysis, HLA-associated TCR beta chains showed more clonal expansion and lower generation probabilities than non-associated chains that were equally common. CMV serostatus was the only immune exposure information available for the cohort. A total of some 180 TCR beta chains were listed by the study as associated with cytomegalovirus. A group of highly shared sequence variants was considered likely to be a technical artifact of the sequencing pipeline. Linkage disequilibrium might explain the correlated functional status among segregating V segments, but an unknown experimental factor could not be ruled out. Because counts were too low, seventeen rarely observed V segments, including chromosome 9 orphons, were excluded from the earlier analysis of around 590 of the donors. Across donors, most TCR sequences were observed very rarely, whereas some public TCRs were present in many individuals. Because some donors lacked HLA typing at each locus, the association tests relied only on the typed subset. Three of the identified cytomegalovirus-associated TCR beta chains were confirmed in vitro to be specific for cytomegalovirus antigens.

Comment on this clone: What this receptor recognizes is not known. The record has no base qualities; no much larger clone is one base away.

The V and J ends are trimmed by 7 bases and 3 bases, leaving 16 bases between them. The germline V gene encodes CDR1 MNHEY and CDR2 SVGAGI. From its cysteine to its phenylalanine, the CDR3 spans 14 amino acids. Only the CDR3 region is kept as DNA, spanning 42 bases read in frame from base 1. The cohort was made up of approximately 670 healthy bone marrow donors. All cohort members were sampled while nominally healthy, although unrecorded immune exposures were likely present. The donor was CMV seropositive and belonged to the group of 250 to 350 seropositive cohort members. A peripheral blood sample was provided by each donor, and peripheral blood mononuclear cells were used for TCR beta sequencing. Genomic DNA was extracted from the blood cell samples with the Qiagen DNeasy Blood Extraction Kit. Receptors were amplified or captured by the immunoSEQ multiplex PCR assay. For the multiplex PCR, a mixture combining 60 forward primers for TCR Vbeta segments and 13 reverse primers for TCR Jbeta segments was used. Amplification of the CDR3 region of rearranged TCR beta genes was performed with a multiplex PCR assay on genomic DNA. Amplified TCR beta libraries were sequenced as 87-base-pair reads on the Illumina HiSeq System. The authors' analysis ran thus. In a later analysis, roughly 80 million unique TCR beta chains were counted across the 650 to 750 repertoires, and around 10 million of these chains were shared by at least two donors. To remove PCR and sequencing errors, raw reads were error-corrected and collapsed into unique sequences using a nearest-neighbor algorithm that merged closely related sequences. CDR3 sequences were aligned to IMGT reference sequences to assign V, D and J gene segments. For a sequence to be retained, a match of at least six nucleotides was required to both a V gene segment and a J gene segment. A rearrangement counted as productive if the CDR3 had no stop codons and remained in frame with V and J, and every other rearrangement counted as non-productive. CDR3 was defined by IMGT convention, running from the second conserved V-encoded cysteine to the conserved J-encoded phenylalanine. Sequences without an unambiguous match to a single V gene segment were excluded from the earlier analysis of 500 to 700 of the donors. An earlier analysis of several hundred of the donors called V segments functional above 56.7% productive rearrangements and segregating when the between-donor standard deviation exceeded 5%. A statistical classification framework was built to diagnose cytomegalovirus status from the catalog of TCR beta chain sequences. A later analysis assigned V and J genes by comparing TCR nucleotide sequences with IMGT/GENE-DB human TR gene sequences. In a later analysis, CDR3 sequences and most-parsimonious VDJ recombination scenarios were assigned using the TCRdist pipeline. In a later analysis, every TCR beta chain was defined by the combination of its CDR3 amino acid sequence and its V-gene family, and reads without a unique V-gene family were dropped. To address suspected cross-contamination and a sequencing artifact, a later analysis removed several hundred highly shared, low-generation-probability nucleotide sequences. In a later analysis, a clonal expansion index was calculated for each public chain from normalized within-repertoire ranks of inferred template counts. In a later analysis, generation probabilities were computed using a VDJ recombination model fitted to out-of-frame rearrangements, and the results were checked against IGoR. In a later analysis, TCR-TCR, TCR-HLA and TCR-CMV co-occurrence was scored with hypergeometric tests, and a repertoire-size bias correction was applied to TCR pairs. To estimate false discovery rates, a later analysis permuted the HLA or CMV assignments 20 times. In a later analysis, co-occurring TCRs were grouped using DBSCAN, and TCRdist sequence similarity was added for clustering within HLA-allele-positive subsets. Repertoires with fewer than 30,000 or more than 120,000 public chains, plus five repertoires with anomalous nucleotide sharing, were excluded from co-occurrence clustering. TCRdb limited this immuneACCESS table to in-frame rearrangements with V and J called. A share of clones is missing; checked studies link under half to unresolved V genes, and the rest is unexplained. Clone size and V and J calls were adopted from that table, with D and trimming inferred from the DNA. The sample records roughly 150,000 clones, roughly 68% of which are singletons. About 10% of the sample is in the top ten clones.

The chain was built from TRBV6-5 and TRBJ2-7; perhaps TRBD1 is the D gene, with 5 bases matching. This receptor was identified in a man aged 30 to 39 in good health and CMV-seropositive. Input material: PBMCs. Here is the DNA: TGTGCCAGCACCCAAGGGGTCTCAGACTACGAGCAGTACTTC. This yields the protein CASTQGVSDYEQYF.